A selection of T cell receptor beta chains follows, all from one sample in a study of T cell responses to AZD1222 COVID-19 vaccine. Sequenced by immunoSEQ multiplex PCR; TCRdb stores in-frame clones only, minus some. Among some 120,000 clones, about 90% were seen once, and the ten largest hold around 1.4%. The sample consisted of peripheral blood, taken 28 days after the second AZD1222 dose. The receptors derive from an adult who received the AZD1222 COVID-19 vaccine. Both conserved end residues are part of each CDR3.

J gene: TRBJ2-1; V gene: TRBV6-4; CDR3 protein: CASSDESSQTYEQFF
J gene: TRBJ2-1; V gene: TRBV18; CDR3 protein: CASSPVVGDYNEQFF
J gene: TRBJ1-5; V gene: TRBV6-6; CDR3 protein: CASSSTAINQPQHF
J gene: TRBJ1-2; V gene: TRBV2; CDR3 protein: CASRAPPYGYTF
J gene: TRBJ2-5; V gene: TRBV7-2; CDR3 protein: CASSPGALGQETQYF
J gene: TRBJ1-5; V gene: TRBV28; CDR3 protein: CASSLISGGNQPQHF
J gene: TRBJ1-5; V gene: TRBV6-5; CDR3 protein: CASSPKGTDNQPQHF
J gene: TRBJ2-1; V gene: TRBV7-3; CDR3 protein: CASSARTSGAYNEQFF
J gene: TRBJ2-7; V gene: TRBV3-1/TRBV3-2; CDR3 protein: CASSQSGQGVEQYF
J gene: TRBJ2-7; V gene: TRBV6-5; CDR3 protein: CASRDGQGEVYEQYF
J gene: TRBJ1-5; V gene: TRBV19; CDR3 protein: CASGRGRENQPQHF
J gene: TRBJ1-2; V gene: TRBV11-2; CDR3 protein: CASSFLKGDRGTNYGYTF
J gene: TRBJ2-3; V gene: TRBV6-4; CDR3 protein: CASSDGAGATDTQYF
J gene: TRBJ2-3; V gene: TRBV2; CDR3 protein: CASSYGTSTDTQYF
J gene: TRBJ2-2; V gene: TRBV27; CDR3 protein: CASSTDRANTGELFF
J gene: TRBJ2-1; V gene: TRBV4-2; CDR3 protein: CASSPHTQLAADYNEQFF
J gene: TRBJ2-6; V gene: TRBV19; CDR3 protein: CASSIRDRGLSGANVLTF
J gene: TRBJ2-7; V gene: TRBV4-1; CDR3 protein: CASSQDHAYEQYF
J gene: TRBJ2-5; V gene: TRBV5-6; CDR3 protein: CASSLGPSEYQETQYF
J gene: TRBJ2-3; V gene: TRBV12-3/TRBV12-4; CDR3 protein: CASSPSNTDTQYF
J gene: TRBJ2-1; V gene: TRBV9; CDR3 protein: CASSVGPGTSVHNEQFF
J gene: TRBJ1-6; V gene: TRBV28; CDR3 protein: CASSAGERALHF
J gene: TRBJ1-5; V gene: TRBV12-3/TRBV12-4; CDR3 protein: CASSFTGDQPQHF
J gene: TRBJ1-5; V gene: TRBV5-1; CDR3 protein: CASSSGQLTPSNQPQHF
J gene: TRBJ1-1; V gene: TRBV11-2; CDR3 protein: CASSLQSGGVVAFF
J gene: TRBJ2-1; V gene: TRBV7-9; CDR3 protein: CASSVSTSRDNEQFF
J gene: TRBJ2-7; V gene: TRBV7-7; CDR3 protein: CASSPGLAGTSYEQYF
J gene: TRBJ1-2; V gene: TRBV6-5; CDR3 protein: CASSYAAASTYGYTF
J gene: TRBJ1-1; V gene: TRBV4-2; CDR3 protein: CASSQAQGREGNTEAFF
J gene: TRBJ1-2; V gene: TRBV25-1; CDR3 protein: CATHRGLDGYTF
J gene: TRBJ2-1; V gene: TRBV5-1; CDR3 protein: CASSLGAAYNEQFF
J gene: TRBJ1-1; V gene: TRBV25-1; CDR3 protein: CASSEGFPVAFF
J gene: TRBJ2-1; V gene: TRBV2; CDR3 protein: CASTPGTFINEQFF
J gene: TRBJ2-1; V gene: TRBV19; CDR3 protein: CASSMVEGLNEQFF
J gene: TRBJ2-1; V gene: TRBV10-1; CDR3 protein: CASSEGLAGTYNEQFF
J gene: TRBJ2-1; V gene: TRBV5-6; CDR3 protein: CASSDRVSYNEQFF
J gene: TRBJ1-6; V gene: TRBV27; CDR3 protein: CASSLGAPEDSWYSPLHF